Listed below are T cell receptor beta chains from one sample, sequenced in a study of blood T cell repertoires in COVID-19. The data were produced by immunoSEQ multiplex PCR, yet TCRdb's version contains in-frame clones alone and is incomplete. The sample includes fewer than 300,000 clones, 70% to 90% of them seen just once. Sequencing was carried out using PBMCs or T cells enriched from blood (not recorded which). The source is a young man who had recovered from COVID-19. CDR3s include the opening cysteine and the closing phenylalanine or tryptophan. A D gene is named only where the DNA matches it firmly. Clone size is given for some rows only: seen once, a few or many times, or a class if the clone is expanded.

j_call,d_call,v_call,clone_size,cdr3_aa,cdr3_nt
TRBJ1-3,TRBD1,TRBV29-1,.,CSGISTGRNTIYF,TGCAGCGGTATTTCGACAGGGAGAAACACCATATATTTT
TRBJ1-5,.,TRBV27,.,CASSLQGGGQPQHF,TGTGCCAGCAGTTTACAGGGAGGCGGTCAGCCCCAGCATTTT
TRBJ2-7,.,TRBV3-1/TRBV3-2,.,CASSQDSGTGAYEQYF,TGTGCCAGCAGCCAAGATTCCGGGACTGGAGCCTACGAGCAGTACTTC
TRBJ1-1,.,TRBV5-1,.,CASSSRGGGLMNTEAFF,TGCGCCAGCAGCTCCCGTGGGGGGGGCCTAATGAACACTGAAGCTTTCTTT
TRBJ2-1,.,TRBV9,.,CASSVVSGRGSNEQFF,TGTGCCAGCAGCGTAGTTTCCGGGAGAGGTTCCAATGAGCAGTTCTTC
TRBJ2-7,TRBD2,TRBV2,.,CASTGTSGRSYEQYF,TGTGCCAGCACCGGGACTAGCGGGAGATCCTACGAGCAGTACTTC
TRBJ2-1,TRBD1,TRBV5-4,.,CASSPRTGSSYNEQFF,TGTGCCAGCAGCCCTCGGACAGGGAGCTCCTACAATGAGCAGTTCTTC
TRBJ2-7,.,TRBV11-2,.,CASRYNHGTPLEQYF,TGTGCCAGCAGATACAATCACGGGACACCCTTAGAGCAGTACTTC
TRBJ1-2,TRBD1,TRBV2,.,CASTVGQLANYGYTF,TGTGCCAGCACCGTGGGACAGCTAGCTAACTATGGCTACACCTTC
TRBJ1-4,.,TRBV2,.,CASREMRGKKTNEKLFF,TGTGCCAGCAGGGAGATGCGCGGGAAGAAGACTAATGAAAAACTGTTTTTT
TRBJ2-5,.,TRBV5-1,.,CASSLASPGLETQYF,TGCGCCAGCAGCTTGGCCAGTCCGGGTTTGGAGACCCAGTACTTC
TRBJ2-1,.,TRBV11-3,.,CASSPRIAGGLHNEQFF,TGTGCCAGCAGCCCCCGAATAGCAGGAGGGCTTCACAATGAGCAGTTCTTC
TRBJ2-1,.,TRBV3-1/TRBV3-2,.,CASSQGVASSEQFF,TGTGCCAGCAGCCAAGGAGTGGCTAGCAGTGAGCAGTTCTTC
TRBJ2-7,TRBD1,TRBV5-6,.,CASATGWDEQYF,TGTGCCAGCGCGACAGGGTGGGACGAGCAGTACTTC
TRBJ2-3,TRBD2,TRBV28,.,CASSFPSGRATDTQYF,TGTGCCAGCAGTTTCCCTAGCGGGAGGGCAACAGATACGCAGTATTTT
TRBJ1-2,TRBD1,TRBV4-1,.,CASSQDQDREGGYTF,TGCGCCAGCAGCCAAGACCAAGACAGGGAAGGGGGCTACACCTTC
TRBJ2-7,TRBD2,TRBV9,.,CASSPQAGRFDEQYF,TGTGCCAGCAGCCCCCAAGCGGGGAGATTCGACGAGCAGTACTTC
TRBJ1-2,TRBD1,TRBV15,.,CATSSESTGIGYTF,TGTGCCACCAGCAGCGAATCGACAGGGATAGGCTACACCTTC
TRBJ1-2,.,TRBV14,.,CASSQDLYGYTF,TGTGCCAGCAGCCAAGACCTCTATGGCTACACCTTC
TRBJ2-5,TRBD2,TRBV5-1,few,CASSLMTSGSGETQYF,TGCGCCAGCAGTTTGATGACTAGCGGGAGTGGGGAGACCCAGTACTTC
TRBJ2-7,TRBD2,TRBV5-1,few,CASSFGLDSYEQYF,TGCGCCAGCAGCTTCGGACTAGATTCCTACGAGCAGTACTTC
TRBJ1-1,.,TRBV5-4,.,CASGLDPGTKAFF,TGTGCCAGCGGCCTTGATCCCGGGACAAAAGCTTTCTTT
TRBJ2-5,.,TRBV5-6,.,CASSLAEWTTQETQYF,TGTGCCAGCAGCTTGGCCGAGTGGACTACCCAAGAGACCCAGTACTTC
TRBJ2-2,TRBD2,TRBV5-1,once,CASSPTRGSVAGELFF,TGCGCCAGCAGCCCCACCCGCGGGAGTGTCGCCGGGGAGCTGTTTTTT
TRBJ2-7,.,TRBV9,.,CASSANAGTGAYEQYF,TGTGCCAGCAGCGCCAACGCCGGGACGGGGGCCTACGAGCAGTACTTC
TRBJ1-1,.,TRBV20-1,few,CSAQGDTEAFF,TGCAGTGCTCAAGGGGACACTGAAGCTTTCTTT
TRBJ2-2,TRBD1,TRBV19,.,CASNRDRGGGELFF,TGTGCCAGTAACCGGGACAGGGGTGGCGGGGAGCTGTTTTTT
TRBJ2-3,TRBD2,TRBV3-1/TRBV3-2,.,CASSQVPTSGKYTQYF,TGTGCCAGCAGCCAAGTACCAACTAGCGGGAAGTATACGCAGTATTTT
TRBJ2-5,.,TRBV6-5,.,CASSRLAQGRETQYF,TGTGCCAGCAGCCGCCTCGCCCAGGGGAGAGAGACCCAGTACTTC
TRBJ2-1,TRBD2,TRBV5-4,once,CAILESGSAGYNEQFF,TGTGCCATCCTGGAAAGCGGGAGTGCGGGGTACAATGAGCAGTTCTTC
TRBJ1-1,.,TRBV5-1,.,CASSPDRTGYTEAFF,TGCGCCAGCAGCCCAGACCGCACAGGGTACACTGAAGCTTTCTTT
TRBJ1-6,TRBD1,TRBV2,once,CASIPDRGSYNSPLHF,TGTGCCAGCATTCCGGACAGGGGCTCCTATAATTCACCCCTCCACTTT
TRBJ1-1,.,TRBV5-1,.,CASSLVPGAEAFF,TGCGCCAGCAGCTTGGTGCCGGGAGCTGAAGCTTTCTTT
TRBJ2-2,.,TRBV5-1,.,CASSLEKAGLRVTGELFF,TGCGCCAGCAGCTTGGAAAAGGCCGGGCTGAGGGTTACCGGGGAGCTGTTTTTT
TRBJ1-1,.,TRBV6-5,.,CASSYSGAVKAEAFF,TGTGCCAGCAGTTACTCCGGAGCAGTGAAGGCTGAAGCTTTCTTT
TRBJ1-5,.,TRBV28,.,CAVQSGGQPQHF,TGTGCCGTCCAATCGGGGGGCCAGCCCCAGCATTTT
TRBJ2-1,TRBD2,TRBV15,.,CATSRGLVAGGIGNEQFF,TGTGCCACCAGCAGAGGATTAGTAGCGGGAGGGATAGGCAATGAGCAGTTCTTC
TRBJ1-6,TRBD1,TRBV30,once,CAWRGPGQGISSNSPLHF,TGTGCCTGGAGGGGACCGGGACAGGGGATTTCTTCTAATTCACCCCTCCACTTT
TRBJ1-2,.,TRBV30,.,CAWSLQAGGYTF,TGTGCCTGGAGTTTGCAGGCTGGGGGCTACACCTTC
TRBJ2-2,TRBD2,TRBV7-9,.,CASSPTSGSTGELFF,TGTGCCAGCAGCCCAACTAGCGGGAGCACCGGGGAGCTGTTTTTT
TRBJ2-1,.,TRBV3-1/TRBV3-2,.,CASSQDPADSYNEQFF,TGTGCCAGCAGCCAAGATCCTGCGGACTCCTACAATGAGCAGTTCTTC
TRBJ1-3,TRBD1,TRBV5-5,.,CASSRTGGISSGNTIYF,TGTGCCAGCAGCCGGACAGGCGGAATAAGCTCTGGAAACACCATATATTTT
TRBJ2-5,TRBD2,TRBV7-6,.,CASSPPLAGGPGETQYF,TGTGCCAGCAGCCCCCCCCTAGCGGGAGGGCCGGGGGAGACCCAGTACTTC